The text below deals with one T cell receptor beta chain. Germline CDR1 is SGHAT and CDR2 is FQNNGV. Trimming took off 5 bases at V and 3 bases at J, with 14 bases between the two ends. CDR3 length: 16 amino acids. Produced via immunoSEQ multiplex PCR; TCRdb's table is partial and in-frame only. The sample carries about 13,000 clones, roughly 90% recorded once. This sample was included in a study of T cell changes during pregnancy in multiple sclerosis. Material: CD8+ T cells from peripheral blood mononuclear cells, obtained after pregnancy. The J gene is TRBJ1-6, the V gene TRBV11-2; D gene unclear. This TCR was sampled from a female donor in good health, enrolled as a control in a pregnancy study. The CDR3 nucleotides read TGTGCCAGCAGCGAGGATGGAGGAAACTATAATTCACCCCTCCACTTT. Translated: CASSEDGGNYNSPLHF. Full variable domain (outside the CDR3, taken from reference TRBV11-2 and TRBJ1-6): EAGVAQSPRYKIIEKRQSVAFWCNPISGHATLYWYQQILGQGPKLLIQFQNNGVVDDSQLPKDRFSAERLKGVDSTLKIQPAKLEDSAVYLCASSEDGGNYNSPLHFGNGTRLTVT.